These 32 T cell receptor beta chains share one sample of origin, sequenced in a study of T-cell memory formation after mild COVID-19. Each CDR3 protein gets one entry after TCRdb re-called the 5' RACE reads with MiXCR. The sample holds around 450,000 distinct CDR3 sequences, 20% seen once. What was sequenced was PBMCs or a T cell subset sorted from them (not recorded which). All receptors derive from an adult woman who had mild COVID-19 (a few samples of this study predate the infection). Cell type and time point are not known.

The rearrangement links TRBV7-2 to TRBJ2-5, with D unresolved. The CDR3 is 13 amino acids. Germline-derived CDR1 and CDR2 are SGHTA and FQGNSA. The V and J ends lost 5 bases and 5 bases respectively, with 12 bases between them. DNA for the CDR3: TGTGCCAGCAGCAGCCAAACCCGCGAGACCCAGTACTTC. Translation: CASSSQTRETQYF.

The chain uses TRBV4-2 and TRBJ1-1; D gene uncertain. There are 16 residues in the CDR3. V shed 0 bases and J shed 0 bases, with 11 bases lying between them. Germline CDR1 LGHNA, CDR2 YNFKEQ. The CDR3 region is CASSQEAYPLNTEAFF. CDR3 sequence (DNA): TGTGCCAGCAGCCAAGAAGCGTACCCTTTGAACACTGAAGCTTTCTTT.

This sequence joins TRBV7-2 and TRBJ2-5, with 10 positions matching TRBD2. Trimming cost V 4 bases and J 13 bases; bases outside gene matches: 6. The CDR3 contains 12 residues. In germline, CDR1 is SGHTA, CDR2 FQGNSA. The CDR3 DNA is TGTGCCAGCAGCTCACCGGGACTAGCGTCGTACTTC. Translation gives CASSSPGLASYF.

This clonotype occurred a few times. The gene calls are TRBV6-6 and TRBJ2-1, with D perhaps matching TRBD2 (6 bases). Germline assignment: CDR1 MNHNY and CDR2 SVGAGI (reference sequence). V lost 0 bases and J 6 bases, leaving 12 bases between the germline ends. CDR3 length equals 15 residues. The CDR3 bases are TGTGCCAGCAGTTACTCGGCACTAGCCCTCAATGAGCAGTTCTTC. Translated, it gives CASSYSALALNEQFF.

The CDR3 loop is CASRLGLAGEADTQYF. Here the CDR3 DNA reads TGTGCCAGCAGACTGGGACTAGCGGGAGAGGCAGATACGCAGTATTTT. This chain uses TRBV12-3 or TRBV12-4 with TRBJ2-3; 14 bases line up with TRBD2. CDR3 length: 16 residues. V dropped 6 bases and J dropped 4; count of bases not matched to a gene: 6.

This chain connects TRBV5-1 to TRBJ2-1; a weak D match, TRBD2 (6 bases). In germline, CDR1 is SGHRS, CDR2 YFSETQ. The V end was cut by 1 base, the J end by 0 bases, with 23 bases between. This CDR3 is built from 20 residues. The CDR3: CASSLFFTAGTIGSYNEQFF. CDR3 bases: TGCGCCAGCAGCTTGTTTTTCACGGCGGGAACTATAGGCTCCTACAATGAGCAGTTCTTC.

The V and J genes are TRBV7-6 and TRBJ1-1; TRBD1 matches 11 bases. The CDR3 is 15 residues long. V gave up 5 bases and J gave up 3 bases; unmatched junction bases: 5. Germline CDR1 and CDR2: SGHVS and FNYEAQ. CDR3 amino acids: CASSAGTGGYTEAFF. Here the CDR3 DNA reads TGTGCCAGCAGCGCGGGGACAGGGGGTTACACTGAAGCTTTCTTT.

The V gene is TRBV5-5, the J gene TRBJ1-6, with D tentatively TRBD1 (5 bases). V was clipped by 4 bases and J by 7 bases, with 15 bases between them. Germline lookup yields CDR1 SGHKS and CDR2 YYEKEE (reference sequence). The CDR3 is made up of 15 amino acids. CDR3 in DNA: TGTGCCAGCAGCCCTCAGGGCTATCGGAATTCACCCCTCCACTTT. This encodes CASSPQGYRNSPLHF.

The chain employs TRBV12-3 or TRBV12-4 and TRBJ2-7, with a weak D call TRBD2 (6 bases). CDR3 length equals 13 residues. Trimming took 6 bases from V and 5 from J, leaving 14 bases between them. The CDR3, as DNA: TGTGCCAGCAGGCGAGTCGCGGGGCACGAGCAGTACTTC. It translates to CASRRVAGHEQYF.

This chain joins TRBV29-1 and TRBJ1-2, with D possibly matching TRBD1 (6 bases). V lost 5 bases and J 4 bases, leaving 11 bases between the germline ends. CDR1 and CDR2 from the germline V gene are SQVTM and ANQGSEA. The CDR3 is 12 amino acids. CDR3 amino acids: CSVRQASYGYTF. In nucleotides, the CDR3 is TGCAGCGTTAGACAGGCCTCCTATGGCTACACCTTC.

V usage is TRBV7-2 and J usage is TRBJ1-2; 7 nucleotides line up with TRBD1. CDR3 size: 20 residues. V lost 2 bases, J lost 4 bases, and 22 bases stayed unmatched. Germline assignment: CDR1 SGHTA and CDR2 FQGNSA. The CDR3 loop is CASSLFAGVSDGDSGYGYTF. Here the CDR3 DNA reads TGTGCCAGCAGCTTATTTGCGGGGGTTTCTGATGGGGACAGCGGCTATGGCTACACCTTC.

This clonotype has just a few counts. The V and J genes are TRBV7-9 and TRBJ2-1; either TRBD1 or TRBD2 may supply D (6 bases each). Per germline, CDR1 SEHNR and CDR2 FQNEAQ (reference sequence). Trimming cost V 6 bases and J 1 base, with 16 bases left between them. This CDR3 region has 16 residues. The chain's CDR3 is CASRQGGGQSYNEQFF. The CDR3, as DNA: TGTGCCAGCAGACAAGGAGGGGGGCAATCCTACAATGAGCAGTTCTTC.

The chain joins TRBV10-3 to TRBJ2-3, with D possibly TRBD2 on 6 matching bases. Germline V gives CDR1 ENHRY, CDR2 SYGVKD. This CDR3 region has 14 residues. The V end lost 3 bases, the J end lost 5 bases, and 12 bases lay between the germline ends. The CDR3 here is CAISDREEKDTQYF. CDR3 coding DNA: TGTGCCATCAGTGACAGGGAGGAAAAAGATACGCAGTATTTT.

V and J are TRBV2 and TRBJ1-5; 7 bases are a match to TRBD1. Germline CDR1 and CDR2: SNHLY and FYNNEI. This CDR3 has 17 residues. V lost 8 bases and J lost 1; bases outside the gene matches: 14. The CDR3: CASSDRVALKSNQPQHF. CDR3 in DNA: TGTGCCAGCTCTGACAGGGTGGCTTTAAAGAGCAATCAGCCCCAGCATTTT.

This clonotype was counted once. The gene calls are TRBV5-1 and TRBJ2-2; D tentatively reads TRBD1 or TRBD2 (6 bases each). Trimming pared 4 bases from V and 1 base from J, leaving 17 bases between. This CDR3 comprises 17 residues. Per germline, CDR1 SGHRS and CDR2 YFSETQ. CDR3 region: CASSPEGGTGNTGELFF. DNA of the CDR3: TGCGCCAGCAGCCCCGAGGGGGGAACAGGGAACACCGGGGAGCTGTTTTTT.

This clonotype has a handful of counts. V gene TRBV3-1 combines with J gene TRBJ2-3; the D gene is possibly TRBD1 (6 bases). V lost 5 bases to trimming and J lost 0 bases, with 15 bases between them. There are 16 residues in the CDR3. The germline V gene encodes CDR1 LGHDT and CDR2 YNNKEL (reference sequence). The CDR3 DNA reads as TGTGCCAGCAGCGAACCTCGGACAGCTAGCACAGATACGCAGTATTTT. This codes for CASSEPRTASTDTQYF.

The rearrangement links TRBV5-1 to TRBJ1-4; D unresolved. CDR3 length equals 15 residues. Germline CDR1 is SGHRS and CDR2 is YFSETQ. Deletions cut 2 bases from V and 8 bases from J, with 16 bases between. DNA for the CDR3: TGCGCCAGCAGCTTACAACCGGGTTTTGGAGAAAAACTGTTTTTT. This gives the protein CASSLQPGFGEKLFF.

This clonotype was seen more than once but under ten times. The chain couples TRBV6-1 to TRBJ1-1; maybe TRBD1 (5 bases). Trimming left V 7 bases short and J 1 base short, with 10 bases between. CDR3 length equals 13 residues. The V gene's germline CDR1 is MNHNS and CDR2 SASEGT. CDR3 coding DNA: TGTGCCAGCACCGGGGCGCCGAACACTGAAGCTTTCTTT. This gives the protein CASTGAPNTEAFF.

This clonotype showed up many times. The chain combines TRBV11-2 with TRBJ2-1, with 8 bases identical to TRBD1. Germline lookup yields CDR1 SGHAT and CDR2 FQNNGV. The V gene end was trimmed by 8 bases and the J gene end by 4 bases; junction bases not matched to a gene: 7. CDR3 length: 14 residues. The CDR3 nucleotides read TGTGCCAGCCATTCTCGACAGGGGTACAATGAGCAGTTCTTC. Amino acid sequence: CASHSRQGYNEQFF.

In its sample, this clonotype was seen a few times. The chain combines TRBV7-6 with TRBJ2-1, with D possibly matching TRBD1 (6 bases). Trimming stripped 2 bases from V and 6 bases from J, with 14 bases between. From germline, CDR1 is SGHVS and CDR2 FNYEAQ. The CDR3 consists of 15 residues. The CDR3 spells CASSLRPLGGNEQFF. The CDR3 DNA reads TGTGCCAGCAGCTTACGCCCCCTAGGGGGCAATGAGCAGTTCTTC.

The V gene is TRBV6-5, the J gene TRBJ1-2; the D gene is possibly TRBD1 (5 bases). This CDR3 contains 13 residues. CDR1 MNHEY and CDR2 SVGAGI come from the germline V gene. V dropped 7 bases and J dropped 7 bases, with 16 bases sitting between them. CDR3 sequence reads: CASTPGLILGYTF. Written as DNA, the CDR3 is TGTGCCAGCACCCCAGGGCTAATTCTTGGCTACACCTTC.

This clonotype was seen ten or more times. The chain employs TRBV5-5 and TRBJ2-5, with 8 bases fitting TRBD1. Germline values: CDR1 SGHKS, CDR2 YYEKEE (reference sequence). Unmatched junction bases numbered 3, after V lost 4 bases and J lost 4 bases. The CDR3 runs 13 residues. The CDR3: CASSGGQGETQYF. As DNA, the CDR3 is TGTGCCAGCAGCGGTGGACAGGGAGAGACCCAGTACTTC.

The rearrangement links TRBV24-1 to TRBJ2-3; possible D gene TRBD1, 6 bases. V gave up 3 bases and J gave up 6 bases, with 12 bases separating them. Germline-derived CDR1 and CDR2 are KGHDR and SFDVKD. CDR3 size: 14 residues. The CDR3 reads CATSDPRGADTQYF. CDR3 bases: TGTGCCACCAGTGATCCCAGGGGCGCGGATACGCAGTATTTT.

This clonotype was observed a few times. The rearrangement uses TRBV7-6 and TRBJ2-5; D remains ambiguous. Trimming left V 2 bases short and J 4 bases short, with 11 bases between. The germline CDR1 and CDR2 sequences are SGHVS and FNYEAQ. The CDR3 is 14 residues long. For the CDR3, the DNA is TGTGCCAGCAGCTTAAGGCCGTCCGGAGAGACCCAGTACTTC. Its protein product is CASSLRPSGETQYF.

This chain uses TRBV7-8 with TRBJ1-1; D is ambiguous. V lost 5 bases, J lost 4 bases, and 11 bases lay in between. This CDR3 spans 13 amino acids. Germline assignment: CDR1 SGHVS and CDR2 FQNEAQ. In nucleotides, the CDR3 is TGTGCCAGCAGCGTAGACCTGAGCACTGAAGCTTTCTTT. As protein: CASSVDLSTEAFF.

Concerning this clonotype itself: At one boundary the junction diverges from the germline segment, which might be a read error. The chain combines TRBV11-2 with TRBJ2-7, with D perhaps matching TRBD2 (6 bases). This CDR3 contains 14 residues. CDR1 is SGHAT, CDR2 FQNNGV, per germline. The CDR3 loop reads CASSIDGLGGEQYF. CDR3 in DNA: TGTGCCAGCAGCATAGATGGCTTGGGGGGCGAGCAGTACTTC.

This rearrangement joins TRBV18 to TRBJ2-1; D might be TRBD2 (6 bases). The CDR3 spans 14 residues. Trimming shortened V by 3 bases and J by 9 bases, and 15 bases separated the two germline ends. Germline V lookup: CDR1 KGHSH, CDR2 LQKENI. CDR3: CASSPGTDGGEQFF. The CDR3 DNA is TGTGCCAGCTCACCGGGGACTGACGGGGGTGAGCAGTTCTTC.

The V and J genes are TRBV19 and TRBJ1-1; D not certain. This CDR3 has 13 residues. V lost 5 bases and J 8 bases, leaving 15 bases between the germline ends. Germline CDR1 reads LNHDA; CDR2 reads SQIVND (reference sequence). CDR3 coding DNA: TGTGCCAGTAGTGCACCCTCGTCTTGGGAAGCTTTCTTT. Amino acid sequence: CASSAPSSWEAFF.

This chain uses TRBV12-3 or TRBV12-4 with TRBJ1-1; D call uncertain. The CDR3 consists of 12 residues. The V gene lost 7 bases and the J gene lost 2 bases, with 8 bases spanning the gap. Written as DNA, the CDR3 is TGTGCCAGCAAAGATACTAACACTGAAGCTTTCTTT. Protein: CASKDTNTEAFF.

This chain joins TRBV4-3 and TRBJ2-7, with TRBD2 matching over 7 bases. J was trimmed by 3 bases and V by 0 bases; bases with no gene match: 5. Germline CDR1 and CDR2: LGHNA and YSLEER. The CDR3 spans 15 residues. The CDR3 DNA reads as TGCGCCAGCAGCCAAGATTCCGGGAGGTTCTACGAGCAGTACTTC. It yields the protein CASSQDSGRFYEQYF.

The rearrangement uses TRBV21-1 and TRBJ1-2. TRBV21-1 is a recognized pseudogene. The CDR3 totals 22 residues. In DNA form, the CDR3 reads TGTGCCAGCAGCAAAGCGCCCAGTTCCCAGTTACAGTACCCTCTTTACTACTATGGCTACACCTTC. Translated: CASSKAPSSQLQYPLYYYGYTF.

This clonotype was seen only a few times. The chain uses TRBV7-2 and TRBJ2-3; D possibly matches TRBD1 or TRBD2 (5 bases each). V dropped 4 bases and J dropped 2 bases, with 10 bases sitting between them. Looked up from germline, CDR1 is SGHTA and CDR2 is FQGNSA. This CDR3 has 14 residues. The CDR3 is CASSSEGFTDTQYF. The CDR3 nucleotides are TGTGCCAGCAGCTCCGAGGGGTTCACAGATACGCAGTATTTT.